This T cell receptor beta chain came from a study of cytomegalovirus exposure and HLA in healthy donors. Study conclusions and caveats: The study listed some 160 cytomegalovirus-associated TCR beta chains. First-cohort TCR clusters tended to co-occur in the 95 to 150 validation repertoires, a later analysis found. The majority of TCR sequences were rare, yet some public TCRs appeared in many donors.

This clone was counted only a few times. Its antigen is currently unknown. This CDR3 contains 16 residues. Per germline, CDR1 SEHNR and CDR2 FQNEAQ (reference sequence). Trimming cost V 5 bases and J 7 bases; bases outside gene matches: 11. Repertoires were generated with immunoSEQ multiplex PCR, while TCRdb's copy carries only in-frame clones and drops some. The sample lists over 150,000 clones; 70% to 90% were seen once. Among the roughly 120 subjects of the validation cohort, separate from the approximately 670-subject first cohort, were the donors. Source material: PBMCs. The TCR comes from a man aged 18 to 29 in good health and CMV-seropositive. This chain connects TRBV7-9 to TRBJ1-2; 12 bases line up with TRBD1. CDR3 DNA sequence: TGTGCCAGCAGCGCCGGGGACAGGGGGCGCTGGGGTGGCTACACCTTC. It yields the protein CASSAGDRGRWGGYTF.